Below, 30 T cell receptor beta chains from the same sample are listed, as sequenced in a study of T-cell reconstitution after alpha-beta-depleted transplantation in children. Unique molecular identifiers were incorporated during preparation of the TCRbeta library. TCRdb re-called the PCR reads through MiXCR, storing one row per CDR3 protein. The repertoire consists of 200,000 to 250,000 distinct CDR3 sequences, with 24% occurring once and the leading ten covering 4.5% to 5.5%. Sequenced here: PBMCs, mostly from graft donor cells, sampled 360 days after TCRalphabeta/CD19-depleted stem cell transplant. Source of these receptors: a female patient younger than 10 who had a stem cell transplant for congenital amegakaryocytic thrombocytopenia, so the T cells may come from the graft donor.

This rearrangement joins TRBV5-1 to TRBJ2-7; unclear D gene. The V gene lost 4 bases and the J gene lost 3 bases, with 14 bases spanning the gap. CDR1 and CDR2 from the germline V gene are SGHRS and YFSETQ. The CDR3 runs 14 residues. CDR3 loop: CASSKAEFGYEQYF. As DNA, the CDR3 is TGCGCCAGCAGCAAGGCGGAATTTGGCTACGAGCAGTACTTC.

This clonotype showed up just a few times. This chain joins TRBV29-1 and TRBJ1-1; 9 bases line up with TRBD1. CDR3 length: 14 residues. V trimming: 6 bases; J trimming: 1 base; junction bases outside the gene matches: 6. Germline CDR1 reads SQVTM; CDR2 reads ANQGSEA. The CDR3 region has the DNA TGCAGCGTGGGGGACAGGGCGCCGAACACTGAAGCTTTCTTT. Translating it yields CSVGDRAPNTEAFF.

This clonotype was counted between two and nine times. The chain is built from TRBV12-3 or TRBV12-4 and TRBJ2-2, with a tentative D call TRBD1 (5 bases). Trimming pared 7 bases from V and 7 bases from J, leaving 16 bases between. This CDR3 is built from 14 residues. CDR3 protein: CASTETVLLGELFF. CDR3 bases: TGTGCCAGCACCGAGACAGTGCTTCTCGGGGAGCTGTTTTTT.

A note on this clonotype: This CDR3 is missing its conserved last phenylalanine or tryptophan, likely due to a read error. The J gene is TRBJ1-2, the V gene TRBV28; D gene ambiguous. The CDR3 runs to 15 residues. Trimming stripped 7 bases from V and 4 bases from J, with 19 bases between. Germline V CDR1 and CDR2: MDHEN, SYDVKM. For the CDR3, the DNA is TGTGCCAGCACCTACGGACCGTCACCCCTCTATGGCTACACCTTG. It is translated as CASTYGPSPLYGYTL.

The chain has TRBV9 and TRBJ2-1; D unresolved. The CDR3 runs to 14 residues. Trimming removed 4 bases at V and 8 bases at J, with 16 bases between. Germline CDR1 is SGDLS and CDR2 is YYNGEE. As DNA, the CDR3 is TGTGCCAGCAGCTCATATTTATCGGTGCATGAGCAGTTCTTC. As protein: CASSSYLSVHEQFF.

The chain combines TRBV12-3 or TRBV12-4 with TRBJ2-5; 12 bases map to TRBD2. J was trimmed by 5 bases and V by 4 bases; bases with no gene match: 11. CDR3 size: 17 residues. The CDR3 DNA reads TGTGCCAGCAGTTCTCTCCCCCTAGCGGGGGGGCCGGAGACCCAGTACTTC. Its translation is CASSSLPLAGGPETQYF.

This chain connects TRBV2 to TRBJ2-4; a possible D gene is TRBD2 (6 bases). The V and J ends lost 6 bases and 13 bases respectively, with 16 bases between them. The CDR3 sequence is 12 residues long. CDR1 is SNHLY, CDR2 FYNNEI, per germline. CDR3 nucleotide sequence: TGTGCCAGCAGAAGGACGGGACTCGGGCAGTACTTC. This translates into CASRRTGLGQYF.

This clonotype was counted between two and nine times. The genes are TRBV5-1 and TRBJ1-4, with TRBD1 as a possible D gene (5 bases). This CDR3 spans 18 amino acids. V gave up 0 bases and J gave up 0 bases, with 15 bases separating them. Germline CDR1 SGHRS, CDR2 YFSETQ. The CDR3 reads CASSLAPEGLSTNEKLFF. In nucleotides, the CDR3 is TGCGCCAGCAGCTTGGCCCCGGAGGGACTTTCAACTAATGAAAAACTGTTTTTT.

The chain couples TRBV11-1 to TRBJ2-2; 7 nucleotides align to TRBD1. The germline gives CDR1 SGHAT, CDR2 FQDESV (reference sequence). The V and J ends lost 3 bases and 1 base, in that order; junction bases with no gene match: 2. CDR3 length: 15 residues. For the CDR3, the DNA is TGTGCCAGCAGCTTCAACAGGGGGAACACCGGGGAGCTGTTTTTT. Protein: CASSFNRGNTGELFF. The full variable domain, with the rest looked up from reference TRBV11-1 and TRBJ2-2, is EAEVAQSPRYKITEKSQAVAFWCDPISGHATLYWYRQILGQGPELLVQFQDESVVDDSQLPKDRFSAERLKGVDSTLKIQPAELGDSAMYLCASSFNRGNTGELFFGEGSRLTVL.

This clonotype was seen a handful of times. The V call is TRBV24-1, the J call TRBJ1-5, with D possibly matching TRBD1 (6 bases). This CDR3 has 15 residues. Germline values: CDR1 KGHDR, CDR2 SFDVKD. The V end was cut by 3 bases, the J end by 3 bases, with 11 bases between. This chain's CDR3 is CATSDADSINQPQHF. The CDR3 region has the DNA TGTGCCACCAGTGATGCGGACAGCATCAATCAGCCCCAGCATTTT.

This clonotype was detected a few times. The V gene is TRBV5-1, the J gene TRBJ1-2; D remains ambiguous. The CDR3 extends over 13 amino acids. The V and J ends lost 1 base and 8 bases respectively, with 12 bases between them. The germline CDR1 and CDR2 sequences are SGHRS and YFSETQ. The CDR3 spells CASSLRTPEGYTF. In DNA form, the CDR3 reads TGCGCCAGCAGCTTGAGGACTCCCGAGGGCTACACCTTC.

This clonotype was detected only once. The chain carries TRBV7-2 and TRBJ2-6; no definite D call. V dropped 4 bases and J dropped 1 base, with 8 bases sitting between them. Germline V CDR1 and CDR2: SGHTA, FQGNSA. The CDR3 loop spans 15 amino acids. The CDR3 DNA sequence: TGTGCCAGCAGCTGGCGTGGGTCTGGGGCCAACGTCCTGACTTTC. This translates into CASSWRGSGANVLTF.

This chain links TRBV4-1 with TRBJ2-1; tentatively, D is TRBD2 (6 bases). The V gene's germline CDR1 is MGHRA and CDR2 YSYEKL. This CDR3 region has 17 residues. The V gene lost 0 bases and the J gene lost 5 bases, with 17 bases spanning the gap. The CDR3 is CASSQELYQAGNNEQFF. CDR3 nucleotides: TGCGCCAGCAGCCAAGAGCTGTACCAAGCGGGTAACAATGAGCAGTTCTTC.

Written as DNA, the CDR3 is TGTGCCAGCAGGGCCGGGACAGGGGGCCCCGGGGAGCTGTTTTTT. Protein sequence: CASRAGTGGPGELFF. The chain combines TRBV2 with TRBJ2-2; 12 bases line up with TRBD1. V was clipped by 6 bases and J by 6 bases; unmatched bases: 5. CDR3 length: 15 amino acids. Germline CDR1 reads SNHLY; CDR2 reads FYNNEI.

The genes are TRBV29-1 and TRBJ1-3; D gene unclear. V lost 3 bases to trimming and J lost 4 bases, with 10 bases between them. The CDR3 is 13 amino acids. Germline CDR1 SQVTM, CDR2 ANQGSEA. CDR3 nucleotides: TGCAGCGTTGACTACGGGAACGGAAACACCATATATTTT. This codes for CSVDYGNGNTIYF.

In this sample, this clonotype turned up many times. This rearrangement joins TRBV29-1 to TRBJ2-5, with D possibly being TRBD1 (7 bases). The V end lost 8 bases, the J end lost 2 bases, and 12 bases lay between the germline ends. The CDR3 contains 12 residues. The germline gives CDR1 SQVTM, CDR2 ANQGSEA. The CDR3 region has the DNA TGCAGCCCTCAGGGGGGACAAGAGACCCAGTACTTC. Translating gives CSPQGGQETQYF.

This clonotype was seen a handful of times. The chain has TRBV10-3 and TRBJ2-5; 9 bases map to TRBD1. The CDR3 sequence is 14 residues long. Looked up from germline, CDR1 is ENHRY and CDR2 is SYGVKD. The V and J ends lost 0 bases and 4 bases, in that order; junction bases with no gene match: 0. CDR3 in DNA: TGTGCCATCAGTGAGTCGACAGGGGGAGAGACCCAGTACTTC. This codes for CAISESTGGETQYF.

V is TRBV23-1 and J is TRBJ2-2; D not certain. TRBV23-1 is sorted into the ORF group, with uncertain function. The CDR3 extends over 14 amino acids. Trimming pared 3 bases from V and 3 bases from J, leaving 8 bases between. CDR3 nucleotide sequence: TGCGCCAGCAGTCAGCCACCATACACCGGGGAGCTGTTTTTT. It specifies CASSQPPYTGELFF.

This clonotype was counted at least ten times. V usage is TRBV19 and J usage is TRBJ2-5, with D perhaps matching TRBD1 or TRBD2 (5 bases each). The CDR3 runs to 15 residues. The V end was cut by 4 bases, the J end by 5 bases, with 17 bases between. The V gene's germline CDR1 is LNHDA and CDR2 SQIVND (reference sequence). The CDR3 is CASSSRDLGEETQYF. The CDR3 DNA reads TGTGCCAGTAGTAGCCGGGACCTCGGGGAGGAGACCCAGTACTTC.

This clonotype was counted between two and nine times. The chain joins TRBV12-3 or TRBV12-4 to TRBJ2-1; no clear D. This CDR3 contains 16 residues. V was pared by 1 base and J by 4 bases, with 14 bases between. The CDR3 region is CASSLESENLYNEQFF. The CDR3 DNA reads TGTGCCAGCAGTTTAGAGTCCGAAAACCTTTACAATGAGCAGTTCTTC.

The chain is built from TRBV27 and TRBJ1-2, with a weak D call TRBD1 (5 bases). The germline V gene encodes CDR1 MNHEY and CDR2 SMNVEV (reference sequence). The CDR3 is 14 amino acids. V was shortened by 2 bases and J by 10 bases, with 17 bases between the two germline ends. In nucleotides, the CDR3 is TGTGCCAGCAGTTTAGGGGCAGGGACGAATAACTACACCTTC. This gives the protein CASSLGAGTNNYTF.

The rearrangement joins TRBV28 to TRBJ2-7; 8 nucleotides agree with TRBD2. Germline assignment: CDR1 MDHEN and CDR2 SYDVKM. V lost 6 bases to trimming and J lost 3 bases; unmatched junction nucleotides: 7. CDR3 size: 14 residues. In nucleotides, the CDR3 is TGTGCCAGCAGGAGCGGGGGACGGAACTACGAGCAGTACTTC. Encoded protein: CASRSGGRNYEQYF.

J is TRBJ1-4 and V is TRBV2, with 8 bases aligning to TRBD1. Germline-derived CDR1 and CDR2 are SNHLY and FYNNEI. The V gene end was trimmed by 1 base and the J gene end by 7 bases; junction bases not matched to a gene: 5. CDR3 length: 15 residues. As DNA, the CDR3 is TGTGCCAGCAGTGAAGTAACAGGGGGTGGTGAAAAACTGTTTTTT. As protein: CASSEVTGGGEKLFF.

This chain joins TRBV7-3 and TRBJ1-2; D is possibly TRBD1 (5 bases). Germline values: CDR1 SGHTA, CDR2 FQGTGA. The V end was cut by 5 bases, the J end by 0 bases, with 13 bases between. This CDR3 has 15 residues. Written as DNA, the CDR3 is TGTGCCAGCAGCCAGGGCAGCTCCTCTAACTATGGCTACACCTTC. Translated, it gives CASSQGSSSNYGYTF.

At least ten counts were recorded for this clonotype. This chain connects TRBV12-3 or TRBV12-4 to TRBJ2-5; possibly TRBD1 for D (6 bases). Trimming pared 6 bases from V and 4 bases from J, leaving 9 bases between. This CDR3 has 12 amino acids. CDR3 coding DNA: TGTGCCAGCAGCAGGGGTGGAGAGACCCAGTACTTC. Translated, it gives CASSRGGETQYF.

The V call is TRBV7-9, the J call TRBJ2-1, with D tentatively TRBD2 (5 bases). The germline gives CDR1 SEHNR, CDR2 FQNEAQ (reference sequence). The V and J ends lost 5 bases and 2 bases respectively, with 19 bases between them. The CDR3 loop spans 17 amino acids. CDR3 in amino acids: CASSPMRRSPTYNEQFF. CDR3 nucleotide sequence: TGTGCCAGCAGCCCCATGAGGAGGTCCCCCACCTACAATGAGCAGTTCTTC.

This clonotype was seen more than once but under ten times. The J gene is TRBJ1-4, the V gene TRBV12-3 or TRBV12-4; D is unclear. The CDR3 length is 13 residues. Trimming left V 4 bases short and J 7 bases short, with 10 bases between. The DNA of the CDR3 is TGTGCCAGCAGTTCCGGGGATAGTGAAAAACTGTTTTTT. It yields the protein CASSSGDSEKLFF.

This clonotype was detected a few times. CDR3 sequence (DNA): TGTGCCAGCAGATATTTCGACTGGAGCAATCAGCCCCAGCATTTT. Its protein product is CASRYFDWSNQPQHF. The genes are TRBV28 and TRBJ1-5; no firm D call. V lost 6 bases and J 1 base, leaving 13 bases between the germline ends. Per the germline V gene, CDR1 is MDHEN and CDR2 is SYDVKM. This CDR3 region has 15 residues.

The chain recombines TRBV5-1 with TRBJ2-3; TRBD2 matches 13 bases. The germline V gene encodes CDR1 SGHRS and CDR2 YFSETQ. The CDR3 sequence is 18 residues long. V gave up 0 bases and J gave up 6 bases; unmatched junction bases: 10. CDR3 protein: CASSLVVGTSGTRDTQYF. For the CDR3, the DNA is TGCGCCAGCAGCTTGGTCGTGGGGACTAGCGGGACCAGGGATACGCAGTATTTT.

This clonotype has only a few counts. V and J are TRBV4-3 and TRBJ1-5; no clear D. The V and J ends lost 0 bases and 9 bases respectively, with 9 bases between them. This CDR3 has 13 amino acids. Germline values: CDR1 LGHNA, CDR2 YSLEER. The DNA of the CDR3 is TGCGCCAGCAGCCAAGATGCTGGGTGGCCCCAGCATTTT. It codes for CASSQDAGWPQHF.